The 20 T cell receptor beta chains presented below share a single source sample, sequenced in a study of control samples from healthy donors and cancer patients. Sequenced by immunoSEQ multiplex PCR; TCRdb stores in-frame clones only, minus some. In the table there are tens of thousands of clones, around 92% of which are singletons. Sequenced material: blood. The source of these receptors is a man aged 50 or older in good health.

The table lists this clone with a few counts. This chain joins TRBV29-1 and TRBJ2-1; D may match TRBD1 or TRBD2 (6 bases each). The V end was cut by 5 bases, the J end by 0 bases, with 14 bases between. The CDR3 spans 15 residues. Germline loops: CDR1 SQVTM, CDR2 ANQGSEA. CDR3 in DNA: TGCAGCGTTATATCGGGGGCCAGCTCCTACAATGAGCAGTTCTTC. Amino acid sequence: CSVISGASSYNEQFF.

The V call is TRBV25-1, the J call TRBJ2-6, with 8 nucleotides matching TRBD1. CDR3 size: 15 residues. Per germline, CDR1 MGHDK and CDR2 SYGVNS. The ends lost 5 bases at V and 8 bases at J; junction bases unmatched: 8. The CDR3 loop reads CASSITDRATNVLTF. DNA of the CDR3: TGTGCCAGCAGTATTACGGACAGGGCGACCAACGTCCTGACTTTC.

The CDR3 coding sequence is TGTGCCTGGAGTGTAAGAGCGGGGAGCACAGATACGCAGTATTTT. It encodes CAWSVRAGSTDTQYF. This rearrangement joins TRBV30 to TRBJ2-3; 7 bases are shared with TRBD2. The CDR3 is made up of 15 amino acids. The J segment lost 0 bases and the V segment lost 0 bases, leaving 3 bases of the junction unmatched. Germline CDR1 reads GTSNPN; CDR2 reads SVGIG (reference sequence).

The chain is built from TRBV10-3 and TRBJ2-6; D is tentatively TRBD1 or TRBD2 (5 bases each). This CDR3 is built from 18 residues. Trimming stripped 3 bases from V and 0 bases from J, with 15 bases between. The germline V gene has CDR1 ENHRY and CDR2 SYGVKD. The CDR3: CAISDTRGQPSGANVLTF. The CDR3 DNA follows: TGTGCCATCAGTGATACGAGGGGTCAGCCCTCTGGGGCCAACGTCCTGACTTTC.

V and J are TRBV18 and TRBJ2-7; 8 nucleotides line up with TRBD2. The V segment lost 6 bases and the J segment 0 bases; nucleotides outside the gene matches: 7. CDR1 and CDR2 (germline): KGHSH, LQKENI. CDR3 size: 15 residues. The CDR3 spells CASSRGGGRSYEQYF. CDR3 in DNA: TGTGCCAGCTCCCGGGGCGGGGGGCGCTCCTACGAGCAGTACTTC.

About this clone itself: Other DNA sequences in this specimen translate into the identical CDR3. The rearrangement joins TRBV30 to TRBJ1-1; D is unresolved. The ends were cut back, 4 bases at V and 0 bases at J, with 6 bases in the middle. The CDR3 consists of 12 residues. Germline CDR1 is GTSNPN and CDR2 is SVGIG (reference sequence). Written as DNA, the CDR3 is TGTGCCTGGAACTCCATGAACACTGAAGCTTTCTTT. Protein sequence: CAWNSMNTEAFF.

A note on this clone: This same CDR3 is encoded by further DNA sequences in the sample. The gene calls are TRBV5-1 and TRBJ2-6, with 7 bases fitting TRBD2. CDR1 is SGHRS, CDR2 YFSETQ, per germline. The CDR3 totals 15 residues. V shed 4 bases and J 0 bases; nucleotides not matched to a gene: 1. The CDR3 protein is CASSPGGSGANVLTF. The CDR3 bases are TGCGCCAGCAGCCCGGGGGGCTCTGGGGCCAACGTCCTGACTTTC.

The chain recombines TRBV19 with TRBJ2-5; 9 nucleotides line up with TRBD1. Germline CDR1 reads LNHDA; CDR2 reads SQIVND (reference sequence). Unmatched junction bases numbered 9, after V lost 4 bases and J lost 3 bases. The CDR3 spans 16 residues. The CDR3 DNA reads TGTGCCAGTAGTACGCCACCGGGACAGGGAAAAGAGACCCAGTACTTC. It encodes CASSTPPGQGKETQYF.

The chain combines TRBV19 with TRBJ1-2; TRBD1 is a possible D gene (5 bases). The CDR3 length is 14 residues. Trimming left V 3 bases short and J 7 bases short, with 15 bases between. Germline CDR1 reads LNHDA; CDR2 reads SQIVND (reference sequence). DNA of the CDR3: TGTGCCAGTAGTATGGAGGGGACGGTGGGTGGCTACACCTTC. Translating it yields CASSMEGTVGGYTF.

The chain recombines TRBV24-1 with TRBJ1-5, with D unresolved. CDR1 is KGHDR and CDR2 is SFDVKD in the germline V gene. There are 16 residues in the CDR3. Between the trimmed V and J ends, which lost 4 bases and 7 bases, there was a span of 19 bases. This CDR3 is CATSDLRPTLGQPQHF. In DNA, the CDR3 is TGTGCCACCAGTGACCTGAGACCGACCCTAGGACAGCCCCAGCATTTT.

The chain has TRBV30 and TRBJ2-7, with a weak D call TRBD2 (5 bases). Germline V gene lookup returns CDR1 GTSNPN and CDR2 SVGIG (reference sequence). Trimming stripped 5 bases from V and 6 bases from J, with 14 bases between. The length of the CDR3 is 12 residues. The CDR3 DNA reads TGTGCCTGGGGTCCCGGAGGCTCCGAGCAGTACTTC. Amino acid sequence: CAWGPGGSEQYF.

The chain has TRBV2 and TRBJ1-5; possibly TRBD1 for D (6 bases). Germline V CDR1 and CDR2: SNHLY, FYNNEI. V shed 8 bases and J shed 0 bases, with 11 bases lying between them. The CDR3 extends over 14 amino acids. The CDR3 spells CASRGGNSNQPQHF. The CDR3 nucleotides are TGTGCCAGCCGCGGGGGCAATAGCAATCAGCCCCAGCATTTT.

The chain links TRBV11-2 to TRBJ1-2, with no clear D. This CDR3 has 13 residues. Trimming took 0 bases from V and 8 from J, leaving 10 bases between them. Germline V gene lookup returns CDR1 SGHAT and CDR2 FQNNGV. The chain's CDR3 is CASSLERELGYTF. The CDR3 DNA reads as TGTGCCAGCAGCTTAGAAAGGGAATTGGGCTACACCTTC.

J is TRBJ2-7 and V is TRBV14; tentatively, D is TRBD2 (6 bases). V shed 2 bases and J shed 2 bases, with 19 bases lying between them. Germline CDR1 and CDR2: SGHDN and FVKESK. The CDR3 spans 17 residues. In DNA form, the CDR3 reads TGTGCCAGCAGCCAAAAGGGGAGGACACACCACCCCTACGAGCAGTACTTC. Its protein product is CASSQKGRTHHPYEQYF.

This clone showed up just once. This CDR3 reads CATSREWTGNTIYF. As DNA, the CDR3 is TGTGCCACCAGCAGAGAATGGACTGGAAACACCATATATTTT. The chain couples TRBV15 to TRBJ1-3; no firm D call. V gave up 0 bases and J gave up 2 bases, with 5 bases separating them. The CDR3 contains 14 residues. Looked up from germline, CDR1 is LNHNV and CDR2 is YYDKDF (reference sequence).

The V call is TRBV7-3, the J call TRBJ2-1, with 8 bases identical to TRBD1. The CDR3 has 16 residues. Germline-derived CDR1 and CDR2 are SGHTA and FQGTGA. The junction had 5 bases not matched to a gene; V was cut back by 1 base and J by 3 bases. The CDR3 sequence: CASSLSQGASYNEQFF. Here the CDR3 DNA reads TGTGCCAGCAGCTTAAGTCAGGGGGCTAGCTACAATGAGCAGTTCTTC.

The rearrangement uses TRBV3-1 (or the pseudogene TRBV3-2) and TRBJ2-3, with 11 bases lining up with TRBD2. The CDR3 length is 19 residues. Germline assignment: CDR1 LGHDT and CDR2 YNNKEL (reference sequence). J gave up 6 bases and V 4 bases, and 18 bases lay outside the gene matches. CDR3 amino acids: CASSPEGGIAGGPADTQYF. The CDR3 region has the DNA TGTGCCAGCAGCCCCGAGGGGGGAATAGCGGGGGGGCCAGCGGATACGCAGTATTTT.

The chain's CDR3 is CASSSRNRGRTMNTEAFF. The CDR3, as DNA: TGTGCCAGCAGCTCCAGGAACAGGGGGCGGACCATGAACACTGAAGCTTTCTTT. The chain couples TRBV5-6 to TRBJ1-1, with 9 positions matching TRBD1. Germline V gives CDR1 SGHDT, CDR2 YYEEEE. The CDR3 is 18 amino acids. Germline trimming cut 3 bases from V and 0 bases from J; bases unmatched to any gene: 12.

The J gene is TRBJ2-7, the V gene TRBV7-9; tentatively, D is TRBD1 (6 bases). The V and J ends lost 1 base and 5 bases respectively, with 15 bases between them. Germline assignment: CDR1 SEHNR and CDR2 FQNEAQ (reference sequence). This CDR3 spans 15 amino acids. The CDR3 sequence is CASSLVRQGLNEQYF. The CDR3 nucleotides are TGTGCCAGCAGCTTAGTTCGGCAGGGGCTCAACGAGCAGTACTTC.

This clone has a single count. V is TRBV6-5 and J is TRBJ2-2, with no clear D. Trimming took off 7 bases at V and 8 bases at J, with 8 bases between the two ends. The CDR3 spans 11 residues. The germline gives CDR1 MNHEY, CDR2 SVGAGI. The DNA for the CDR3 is TGTGCCAGCACCCTAGGGGGGGAGCTGTTTTTT. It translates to CASTLGGELFF.